What follows describes a single T cell receptor beta chain. The record originates from a study of radiation and T cells in renal cell carcinoma. The germline V gene has CDR1 SEHNR and CDR2 FQNEAQ (reference sequence). The V gene lost 8 bases and the J gene lost 1 base, with 18 bases spanning the gap. The CDR3 length is 17 residues. Time point in this sample: blood 4 weeks post-SBRT, at nephrectomy. Specified treatment: 15 Gy SBRT to primary tumor, nephrectomy 4 weeks later. Here immunoSEQ multiplex PCR was the method, and the copy in TCRdb shows in-frame clones only, minus some. The data show roughly 170,000 clones, around 89% seen once.

The clonotype comes from a woman aged 45-60 years with renal cell carcinoma. This specimen consisted of blood, obtained from a patient whose treatment included radiotherapy and nephrectomy. The rearrangement joins TRBV7-9 to TRBJ2-6, with D possibly TRBD2 on 6 matching bases. The CDR3 protein is CASLGAGFISGANVLTF. DNA for the CDR3: TGTGCCAGCCTGGGAGCGGGCTTCATATCTGGGGCCAACGTCCTGACTTTC. Based on the CDR3 plus reference TRBV7-9 and TRBJ2-6, the full variable domain is DTGVSQNPRHKITKRGQNVTFRCDPISEHNRLYWYRQTLGQGPEFLTYFQNEAQLEKSRLLSDRFSAERPKGSFSTLEIQRTEQGDSAMYLCASLGAGFISGANVLTFGAGSRLTVL.